The sequence of this TCR beta chain was determined in a study of cytomegalovirus exposure and HLA in healthy donors. Notes on the study in general: In a later analysis, specific HLA alleles were associated with 15,000 or so TCR beta sequences at a 0.05 false discovery rate. Available immune exposure information covered CMV serostatus only.

The donors gave bone marrow, and they were healthy. This clone was seen a handful of times. Its antigen is unknown. PCR amplification relied on 60 Vbeta primers (plus 13 Jbeta primers). Clones were read by immunoSEQ multiplex PCR, and TCRdb kept only the in-frame ones, dropping some. This sample yields about 190,000 clones, of which around 86% are seen a single time; roughly 0.8% belongs to the top ten. The sequenced material came from PBMCs. The receptor was isolated from a woman younger than 35 in good health and CMV-seronegative.

In DNA, the CDR3 is TGCGCCAGCCGGGCTAGCGGGACCTACGAGCAGTACTTC. Amino acids: CASRASGTYEQYF. The J gene is TRBJ2-5, the V gene TRBV10-2, with TRBD2 matching over 9 bases. The J call may not be correct, given that the DNA end is closer to TRBJ2-7. The CDR3 length is 13 residues. Germline V lookup: CDR1 WSHSY, CDR2 SAAADI.